A single sample gave rise to the 11 T cell receptor beta chains below, sequenced in a study of CD8+ T cells in alopecia areata. As the sequencing template, cDNA was produced by extracting RNA and reverse transcribing it. The data were produced by immunoSEQ multiplex PCR, yet TCRdb's version contains in-frame clones alone and is incomplete. The sample has 110,000 or so clones; 30% to 40% are singletons. Sequencing was performed on CD4+ T cells sorted from blood. The receptors shown here come from a human donor with alopecia areata.

The gene calls are TRBV5-6 and TRBJ2-4; 8 nucleotides line up with TRBD1. The CDR3 totals 15 residues. V lost 1 base and J lost 8; bases outside the gene matches: 8. In germline, CDR1 is SGHDT, CDR2 YYEEEE. The chain's CDR3 is CASSLRAGQGDIQYF. In DNA form, the CDR3 reads TGTGCCAGCAGCTTGAGAGCCGGACAGGGCGACATTCAGTACTTC.

The sample holds a few counts of this clone. The chain recombines TRBV6-6 with TRBJ2-5, with D unclear. This CDR3 has 11 residues. From germline, CDR1 is MNHNY and CDR2 SVGAGI (reference sequence). Deletions cut 2 bases from V and 8 bases from J, with 6 bases between. The CDR3 sequence is CASSYANTQYF. CDR3 coding DNA: TGTGCCAGCAGTTACGCGAATACCCAGTACTTC.

The V gene is TRBV27, the J gene TRBJ1-5; D ambiguous. The V and J ends lost 0 bases and 4 bases respectively, with 10 bases between them. The CDR3 covers 15 residues. Per germline, CDR1 MNHEY and CDR2 SMNVEV (reference sequence). DNA of the CDR3: TGTGCCAGCAGTTTATCGAGAAATGGTAATCAGCCCCAGCATTTT. The encoded protein is CASSLSRNGNQPQHF.

This clone was seen a single time. This chain joins TRBV18 and TRBJ2-7; D remains unclear. Germline assignment: CDR1 KGHSH and CDR2 LQKENI. This CDR3 spans 17 amino acids. Trimming cost V 1 base and J 0 bases, with 16 bases left between them. CDR3 amino acids: CASSPRRTDKGSYEQYF. In DNA, the CDR3 is TGTGCCAGCTCACCACGGCGAACTGACAAGGGCTCCTACGAGCAGTACTTC.

This clone was detected ten times or more. The genes are TRBV5-8 and TRBJ2-1; no clear D gene. V dropped 2 bases and J dropped 5 bases, with 11 bases sitting between them. CDR1 and CDR2 (germline): SGHTS, YDEGEE. The CDR3 spans 14 residues. CDR3 sequence: CASSFRQEHNEQFF. In DNA form, the CDR3 reads TGTGCCAGCAGCTTCCGGCAGGAACACAATGAGCAGTTCTTC.

The chain links TRBV30 to TRBJ2-5; no reliable D call. V shed 1 base and J shed 7 bases, with 7 bases lying between them. The CDR3 has 11 amino acids. Germline V gene sequence: CDR1 GTSNPN, CDR2 SVGIG (reference sequence). DNA for the CDR3: TGTGCCTGGAGTGAGGCTGGGACCCAGTACTTC. Encoded protein: CAWSEAGTQYF.

This clone was picked up a small number of times. The chain joins TRBV29-1 to TRBJ1-2; D possibly corresponds to TRBD1 (6 bases). V was clipped by 2 bases and J by 10 bases, with 14 bases between them. The CDR3 sequence is 12 residues long. Germline loops: CDR1 SQVTM, CDR2 ANQGSEA. The CDR3 DNA follows: TGCAGCGTTGAACGCCCAGGGGAACACTACACCTTC. It is translated as CSVERPGEHYTF.

The V gene is TRBV30, the J gene TRBJ2-1; D not resolved. Germline assignment: CDR1 GTSNPN and CDR2 SVGIG (reference sequence). CDR3 length: 11 amino acids. V lost 0 bases, J lost 15 bases, and 12 bases lay in between. The CDR3 DNA is TGTGCCTGGAGTGTAGAAGGCCTTAGGTTCTTC. Its translation: CAWSVEGLRFF.

This clone was found a few times. V usage is TRBV5-4 and J usage is TRBJ2-4, with D possibly TRBD2 on 6 matching bases. Between the trimmed V and J ends, which lost 5 bases and 6 bases, there was a span of 9 bases. The CDR3 runs to 12 residues. Germline CDR1 is SGHNT and CDR2 is YYREEE (reference sequence). In DNA form, the CDR3 reads TGTGCCAGCAGTCCCGGGGGAAACATTCAGTACTTC. Translating it yields CASSPGGNIQYF.

The chain links TRBV7-3 to TRBJ2-5; D not resolved. Germline CDR1 SGHTA, CDR2 FQGTGA. The CDR3 is 13 residues long. Trimming took 5 bases from V and 1 from J, leaving 8 bases between them. CDR3 sequence (DNA): TGTGCCAGCAGCGTGACACTCCAAGAGACCCAGTACTTC. Translation: CASSVTLQETQYF.

This clone appeared a few times. This sequence joins TRBV7-2 and TRBJ1-1, with 9 bases identical to TRBD1. Germline CDR1 and CDR2: SGHTA and FQGNSA. Trimming took 5 bases from V and 6 from J; bases not matched to a gene: 7. This CDR3 has 14 residues. The CDR3 protein is CASSTGQGLAEAFF. The CDR3 nucleotides read TGTGCCAGCAGCACGGGACAGGGACTTGCTGAAGCTTTCTTT.